This T cell receptor beta chain emerged from a study of technical replicates of blood from several donors. Libraries were prepared by immunoSEQ multiplex PCR; TCRdb keeps only in-frame clonotypes and omits some of them. The sample has approximately 69,000 clones, 80% to 90% seen once. From germline, CDR1 is ENHRY and CDR2 SYGVKD. With 10 bases clipped from V and 5 bases from J, the junction kept 7 bases outside the gene matches. The CDR3 loop spans 15 amino acids. The chain has TRBV10-3 and TRBJ2-1; TRBD2 agrees at 14 bases. Sequencing was carried out using PBMCs. The clonotype comes from a human donor in good health. Some clones in this sample may be carry-over from other donors' samples. The CDR3: CATRTSGRHDNEQFF. The DNA of the CDR3 is TGTGCCACAAGGACTAGCGGGAGGCATGACAATGAGCAGTTCTTC.